A selection of T cell receptor beta chains follows, all from one sample in a study of T cell changes during pregnancy in multiple sclerosis. Assay: immunoSEQ multiplex PCR; the TCRdb copy retains only in-frame clones and omits some. The table has about 41,000 clones, 89% seen once. The specimen comprised CD4+ T cells from peripheral blood mononuclear cells, sampled in the first trimester of pregnancy. These TCRs come from a female donor with multiple sclerosis, enrolled in a pregnancy study. Both conserved end residues are part of each CDR3. A D gene is named only where the DNA matches it firmly. Rows give clone size only sometimes, using once, few, many, or a class for an expanded clone.

j_call clone_size v_call d_call cdr3_nt cdr3_aa
TRBJ2-2 . TRBV9 . TGTGCCAGCAGCCAGGCGGGGAACACCGGGGAGCTGTTTTTT CASSQAGNTGELFF
TRBJ2-5 once TRBV27 . TGTGCCAGCAGCCCCTCGGGGGGCACGTATCGAGAGACCCAGTACTTC CASSPSGGTYRETQYF
TRBJ2-4 . TRBV7-2 TRBD2 TGTGCCAGCAGCTTGGGACTAGCGGGAAAAAACATTCAGTACTTC CASSLGLAGKNIQYF
TRBJ1-5 . TRBV7-2 . TGTGCCAGCAGCTTGAGGCCTCGGGAGCCCCAGCATTTT CASSLRPREPQHF
TRBJ2-5 . TRBV7-9 . TGTGCCAGCAGCTCGAGATACCAAGAGACCCAGTACTTC CASSSRYQETQYF
TRBJ1-3 . TRBV11-2 . TGTGCCAGCAGCCCCGGGGGCTCTGGAAACACCATATATTTT CASSPGGSGNTIYF
TRBJ2-7 . TRBV7-9 TRBD2 TGTGCCAGCAGCTTTTATCAGGCTAGCGGGTTATACGAGCAGTACTTC CASSFYQASGLYEQYF
TRBJ1-1 . TRBV7-3 TRBD1 TGTGCCAGCAGCCAACTGGGGGGACAGGGAGGTACTGAAGCTTTCTTT CASSQLGGQGGTEAFF
TRBJ1-3 . TRBV4-1 . TGCGCCAGCAGCCAAGTGACAGAAGGAAACACCATATATTTT CASSQVTEGNTIYF
TRBJ2-5 . TRBV28 TRBD2 TGTGCATCTCAGGCGGGAGTCGTAGAGACCCAGTACTTC CASQAGVVETQYF
TRBJ2-3 . TRBV18 . TGTGCCAGCTCACCCTCAGATACGCAGTATTTT CASSPSDTQYF
TRBJ1-2 . TRBV29-1 TRBD1 TGCAGCGTTGAAAACACGGGACAGGGCGGCTACACCTTC CSVENTGQGGYTF
TRBJ1-2 . TRBV4-2 TRBD1 TGTGCCAGCGGGACAGGGGAGGGCCCGTATGGCTACACCTTC CASGTGEGPYGYTF
TRBJ2-5 . TRBV7-9 TRBD2 TGTGCCAGCAGCCGCGGACTAGCAATGGAGACCCAGTACTTC CASSRGLAMETQYF
TRBJ1-3 . TRBV7-2 TRBD1 TGTGCCAGCAGCATGGGACAGGGTATCACCATATATTTT CASSMGQGITIYF
TRBJ1-2 . TRBV6-1 . TGTGCCAGCAGTGAAGCGCGACACCTCTATGGCTACACCTTC CASSEARHLYGYTF
TRBJ2-1 medium-sized TRBV6-5 . TGTGCCAGCAGTCCCGGGACTTACCAGTTCTTC CASSPGTYQFF
TRBJ1-2 few TRBV2 . TGTGCCAGCAGTGTTAACAATAACTATGGCTACACCTTC CASSVNNNYGYTF
TRBJ2-7 . TRBV5-1 . TGCGCCAGCAGCTTGACAGGGATCTACGAGCAGTACTTC CASSLTGIYEQYF
TRBJ2-7 . TRBV5-4 TRBD1 TGTGCCAGCAGCGTCCGGGACAGGGGGCTCAACGAGCAGTACTTC CASSVRDRGLNEQYF
TRBJ2-5 . TRBV4-1 . TGCGCCAGCAGCCAAGCAGCGTCGACGGGAGCGGAGACCCAGTACTTC CASSQAASTGAETQYF